This T cell receptor beta chain stems from a study of T cells of healthy individuals. Each CDR3 protein is one row after TCRdb ran MiXCR on the 5' RACE reads. The data contain more than 60,000 distinct CDR3 sequences, 15% to 20% of them singletons. This CDR3 spans 15 amino acids. CDR1 and CDR2 from the germline V gene are MNHEY and SVGAGI. The J segment lost 5 bases and the V segment lost 6 bases, leaving 8 bases of the junction unmatched. The chain carries TRBV6-5 and TRBJ2-2; 8 bases align to TRBD1. This TCR was sampled from a human donor in good health. The DNA of the CDR3 is TGTGCCAGCAGAAGCAGGACAGGGTCTACCGGGGAGCTGTTTTTT. This translates into CASRSRTGSTGELFF.